The T cell receptor beta chain described here comes from a study of blood T cell repertoires in COVID-19. Study in general: Donors in the United States, Italy and Spain gave samples during acute or convalescent COVID-19. Nucleic acid was either cDNA or gDNA, and it came from T cells, B-cell-depleted T cells, or PBMCs.

Authors' analysis steps: Amplification of reference gene primers provided the estimated nucleated cell counts. Profiled with immunoSEQ multiplex PCR; TCRdb holds only in-frame clones, not every one. V and J calls and clone size are given by that table; D and trimming were obtained from the DNA. The table lists 200,000 to 300,000 clones, around 84% of them singletons, with 4% to 4.5% in the top ten. CDR3 length: 15 residues. Unmatched junction bases numbered 9, after V lost 7 bases and J lost 1 base. Germline V gene lookup returns CDR1 LNHDA and CDR2 SQIVND (reference sequence). The source material was peripheral blood. V gene TRBV19 combines with J gene TRBJ1-1; TRBD1 aligns across 7 bases. This clonotype originated in a man aged 55 to 70 with acute or convalescent COVID-19. The CDR3 nucleotides are TGTGCCAGTAAACGGACAGGCTCATCGAACACTGAAGCTTTCTTT. Its protein product is CASKRTGSSNTEAFF.